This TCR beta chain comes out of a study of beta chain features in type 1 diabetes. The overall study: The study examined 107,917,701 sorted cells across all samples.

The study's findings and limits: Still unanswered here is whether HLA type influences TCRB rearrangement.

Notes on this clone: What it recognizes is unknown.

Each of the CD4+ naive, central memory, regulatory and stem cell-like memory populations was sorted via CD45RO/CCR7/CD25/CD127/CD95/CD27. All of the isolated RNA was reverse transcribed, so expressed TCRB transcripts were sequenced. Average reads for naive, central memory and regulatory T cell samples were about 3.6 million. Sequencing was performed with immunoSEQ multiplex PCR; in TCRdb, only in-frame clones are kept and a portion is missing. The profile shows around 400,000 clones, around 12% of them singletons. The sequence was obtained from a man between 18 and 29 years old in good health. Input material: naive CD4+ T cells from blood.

This CDR3 reads CASSREFPNEQFF. CDR3 nucleotides: TGTGCCAGCAGTCGGGAGTTCCCAAATGAGCAGTTCTTC. This chain joins TRBV27 and TRBJ2-1; D may be TRBD2 (6 bases). Trimming stripped 5 bases from V and 7 bases from J, with 12 bases between. Germline values: CDR1 MNHEY, CDR2 SMNVEV (reference sequence). The CDR3 totals 13 residues.